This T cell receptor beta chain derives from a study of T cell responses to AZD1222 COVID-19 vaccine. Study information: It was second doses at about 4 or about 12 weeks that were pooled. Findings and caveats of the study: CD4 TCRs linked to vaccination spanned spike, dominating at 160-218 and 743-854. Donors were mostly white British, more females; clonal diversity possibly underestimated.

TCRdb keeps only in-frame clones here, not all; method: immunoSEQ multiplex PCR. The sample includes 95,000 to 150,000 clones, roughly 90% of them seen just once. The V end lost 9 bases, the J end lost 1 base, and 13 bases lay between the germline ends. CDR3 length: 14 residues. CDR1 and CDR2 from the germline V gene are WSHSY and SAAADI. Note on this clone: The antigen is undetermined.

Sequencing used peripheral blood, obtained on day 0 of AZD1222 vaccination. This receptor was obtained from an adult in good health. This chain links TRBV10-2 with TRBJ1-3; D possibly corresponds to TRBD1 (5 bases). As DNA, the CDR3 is TGCGCCAGTAGGGGCGGAAATTCTGGAAACACCATATATTTT. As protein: CASRGGNSGNTIYF.